Below are 26 T cell receptor beta chains sequenced from a single sample in a study of long-term antiretroviral therapy in people with HIV. Assay version v3.0 of immunoSEQ was used, and it was run at survey level. Generated by immunoSEQ multiplex PCR, the TCRdb table keeps only in-frame clones and is missing some. The sample contains over 30,000 clones, around 74% of which appear only once. The source was unsorted PBMCs, collected 3 years after starting antiretroviral therapy. These receptors were collected from a man aged 45 to 65 with HIV.

This clone showed up just a few times. J is TRBJ2-3 and V is TRBV25-1; the D is unclear. CDR3 length: 13 amino acids. Germline CDR1 MGHDK, CDR2 SYGVNS. V gave up 8 bases and J gave up 3 bases, with 12 bases separating them. CDR3 sequence: CASSEVGTDTQYF. Here the CDR3 DNA reads TGTGCCAGCTCAGAAGTGGGGACAGATACGCAGTATTTT.

The chain links TRBV7-2 to TRBJ2-1; D is uncertain. The germline CDR1 and CDR2 sequences are SGHTA and FQGNSA. Trimming removed 5 bases from V and 5 bases from J, with 13 bases in between. The CDR3 extends over 14 amino acids. This CDR3 reads CASSTRKGNNEQFF. The CDR3 DNA reads TGTGCCAGCAGCACCCGGAAGGGAAACAATGAGCAGTTCTTC.

The chain uses TRBV5-1 and TRBJ2-5; D is possibly TRBD1 or TRBD2 (5 bases each). CDR1 is SGHRS and CDR2 is YFSETQ in the germline V gene. The CDR3 spans 14 residues. V lost 4 bases, J lost 1 base, and 11 bases lay in between. CDR3 amino acids: CASSIWDGQETQYF. CDR3 DNA: TGCGCCAGCAGCATATGGGACGGCCAAGAGACCCAGTACTTC.

The chain joins TRBV6-5 to TRBJ2-7, with a possible D match to TRBD2 (6 bases). Germline CDR1 is MNHEY and CDR2 is SVGAGI. With 6 bases removed from V and 3 bases from J, the gap between germline ends came to 18 bases. The length of the CDR3 is 15 residues. CDR3 DNA sequence: TGTGCCAGCAGCCCCGGTGGGGGGATTTTCTACGAGCAGTACTTC. It specifies CASSPGGGIFYEQYF.

The chain has TRBV5-4 and TRBJ2-5; D may be TRBD2 (7 bases). CDR1 is SGHNT and CDR2 is YYREEE in the germline V gene (reference sequence). The CDR3 spans 17 residues. The germline V and J ends were trimmed by 0 bases and 4 bases, with 19 bases remaining between them. CDR3 bases: TGTGCCAGCAGCTTGGCCTCCGGAGGGGGGGGAATAGAGACCCAGTACTTC. This gives the protein CASSLASGGGGIETQYF.

The chain links TRBV19 to TRBJ1-2; D call uncertain. The CDR3 covers 13 residues. The ends were cut back, 3 bases at V and 2 bases at J, with 7 bases in the middle. In germline, CDR1 is LNHDA, CDR2 SQIVND (reference sequence). The CDR3 DNA follows: TGTGCCAGTAGTATCGCCGCGAACTATGGCTACACCTTC. Translated, it gives CASSIAANYGYTF.

The table lists this clone with a few counts. The gene calls are TRBV5-1 and TRBJ1-4; D is perhaps TRBD1 (6 bases). Germline V CDR1 and CDR2: SGHRS, YFSETQ. Deletions cut 3 bases from V and 8 bases from J, with 17 bases between. There are 15 residues in the CDR3. DNA for the CDR3: TGCGCCAGCAGCTGGGGGGCAGGGGATAAGGAAAAACTGTTTTTT. Amino acid sequence: CASSWGAGDKEKLFF.

The chain links TRBV5-1 to TRBJ2-5, with TRBD2 identical over 8 bases. The CDR3 covers 17 residues. V lost 3 bases and J lost 4; bases outside the gene matches: 14. Germline CDR1 reads SGHRS; CDR2 reads YFSETQ. CDR3 coding DNA: TGCGCCAGCAGCTGGCGAAGCGGGGGTGGGATGAGAGAGACCCAGTACTTC. Translating gives CASSWRSGGGMRETQYF. The whole variable domain, remainder taken from reference TRBV5-1 and TRBJ2-5, is KAGVTQTPRYLIKTRGQQVTLSCSPISGHRSVSWYQQTPGQGLQFLFEYFSETQRNKGNFPGRFSGRQFSNSRSEMNVSTLELGDSALYLCASSWRSGGGMRETQYFGPGTRLLVL.

DNA of the CDR3: TGTGCCAGCAGCTCGCAGGGAGGGGAGACCCAGTACTTC. Protein: CASSSQGGETQYF. The V call is TRBV7-8, the J call TRBJ2-5; TRBD2 aligns across 7 bases. The CDR3 consists of 13 residues. J gave up 5 bases and V 4 bases, and 4 bases lay outside the gene matches. Germline V lookup: CDR1 SGHVS, CDR2 FQNEAQ.

This clone appeared once. V and J are TRBV5-4 and TRBJ2-7, with TRBD2 matching 9 bases. The CDR3 is made up of 14 amino acids. V dropped 4 bases and J dropped 4; count of bases not matched to a gene: 6. CDR1 SGHNT and CDR2 YYREEE come from the germline V gene (reference sequence). The CDR3 nucleotides read TGTGCCAGCAGCCTATATAGCGGGAGTTACGAGCAGTACTTC. Amino acids: CASSLYSGSYEQYF.

The rearrangement uses TRBV28 and TRBJ1-5; D is possibly TRBD1 (5 bases). The CDR3 has 14 amino acids. CDR1 and CDR2 (germline): MDHEN, SYDVKM. Trimming pared 8 bases from V and 3 bases from J, leaving 14 bases between. The CDR3 DNA reads as TGTGCCAGCTATGATCAGGGACCCAATCAGCCCCAGCATTTT. As protein: CASYDQGPNQPQHF. Variable domain in full (rest from reference TRBV28 and TRBJ1-5): DVKVTQSSRYLVKRTGEKVFLECVQDMDHENMFWYRQDPGLGLRLIYFSYDVKMKEKGDIPEGYSVSREKKERFSLILESASTNQTSMYLCASYDQGPNQPQHFGDGTRLSIL.

The chain is built from TRBV5-4 and TRBJ2-7; TRBD1 agrees at 11 bases. The CDR3 covers 14 residues. V was pared by 4 bases and J by 6 bases, with 6 bases of the junction left unmatched. Germline V gene sequence: CDR1 SGHNT, CDR2 YYREEE (reference sequence). The CDR3 loop reads CASSTGQGAREQYF. The CDR3 DNA sequence: TGTGCCAGCAGCACCGGACAGGGGGCTCGCGAGCAGTACTTC.

The rearrangement links TRBV4-2 to TRBJ1-1; D possibly corresponds to TRBD1 (5 bases). This CDR3 comprises 14 residues. The V gene's germline CDR1 is LGHNA and CDR2 YNFKEQ. V lost 4 bases to trimming and J lost 4 bases, with 13 bases between them. The CDR3 loop is CASSRGPVGTEAFF. The CDR3, as DNA: TGTGCCAGCAGCCGGGGACCCGTCGGCACTGAAGCTTTCTTT.

The chain joins TRBV19 to TRBJ2-7; TRBD1 aligns across 8 bases. Per the germline V gene, CDR1 is LNHDA and CDR2 is SQIVND (reference sequence). V gave up 3 bases and J gave up 2 bases; unmatched junction bases: 6. CDR3 length: 15 amino acids. CDR3 coding DNA: TGTGCCAGTAGTATGGGACAGGCCAAAACCTACGAGCAGTACTTC. Translation: CASSMGQAKTYEQYF.

This chain joins TRBV2 and TRBJ2-7; D tentatively reads TRBD1 or TRBD2 (5 bases each). With 4 bases removed from V and 0 bases from J, the gap between germline ends came to 13 bases. The CDR3 is 15 amino acids. Per the germline V gene, CDR1 is SNHLY and CDR2 is FYNNEI. The CDR3 sequence is CASSAPEGLSYEQYF. The CDR3 nucleotides are TGTGCCAGCAGTGCCCCCGAGGGGCTCTCCTACGAGCAGTACTTC.

This chain connects TRBV6-5 to TRBJ1-2; 8 bases are a match to TRBD1. The V segment lost 2 bases and the J segment 8 bases; nucleotides outside the gene matches: 7. In germline, CDR1 is MNHEY, CDR2 SVGAGI. There are 14 residues in the CDR3. CDR3 DNA: TGTGCCAGCAGTTACACGACAGGGGCCGGGGGCTACACCTTC. Amino acid sequence: CASSYTTGAGGYTF.

CDR3 residues: CASSAAGGTEAFF. The CDR3, as DNA: TGCGCCAGCAGCGCAGCAGGGGGCACTGAAGCTTTCTTT. This rearrangement joins TRBV5-1 to TRBJ1-1; 7 bases align to TRBD1. This CDR3 is 13 amino acids long. CDR1 is SGHRS, CDR2 YFSETQ, per germline. Losses at the gene ends were 4 bases for V and 4 bases for J; bases not matched to a gene: 4. Full variable domain (outside the CDR3, taken from reference TRBV5-1 and TRBJ1-1): KAGVTQTPRYLIKTRGQQVTLSCSPISGHRSVSWYQQTPGQGLQFLFEYFSETQRNKGNFPGRFSGRQFSNSRSEMNVSTLELGDSALYLCASSAAGGTEAFFGQGTRLTVV.

This clone was found a few times. This chain connects TRBV14 to TRBJ2-1, with TRBD2 identical over 8 bases. Germline values: CDR1 SGHDN, CDR2 FVKESK. This CDR3 is built from 16 residues. The J segment lost 4 bases and the V segment lost 0 bases, leaving 5 bases of the junction unmatched. CDR3 DNA: TGTGCCAGCAGCCAAGATCGGGGGGGGGCGTACAATGAGCAGTTCTTC. Translating it yields CASSQDRGGAYNEQFF.

This clone has only a few counts. The chain links TRBV11-2 to TRBJ2-2; D remains ambiguous. The length of the CDR3 is 12 residues. Looked up from germline, CDR1 is SGHAT and CDR2 is FQNNGV. Trimming removed 2 bases at V and 6 bases at J, with 4 bases between. The CDR3 region is CASSLLPGELFF. The DNA for the CDR3 is TGTGCCAGCAGCTTATTGCCCGGGGAGCTGTTTTTT.

This clone showed up just once. This chain joins TRBV5-4 and TRBJ2-7, with 7 positions matching TRBD2. J was trimmed by 0 bases and V by 2 bases; bases with no gene match: 5. The germline V gene encodes CDR1 SGHNT and CDR2 YYREEE (reference sequence). The CDR3 consists of 15 residues. The CDR3 sequence is CASSLGEGGSYEQYF. In DNA form, the CDR3 reads TGTGCCAGCAGCTTAGGGGAGGGCGGCTCCTACGAGCAGTACTTC.

J is TRBJ1-1 and V is TRBV4-2, with TRBD1 matching over 9 bases. This CDR3 spans 17 amino acids. Per the germline V gene, CDR1 is LGHNA and CDR2 is YNFKEQ. V was clipped by 4 bases and J by 0 bases; unmatched bases: 9. The CDR3 loop reads CASSLQGAYSMNTEAFF. DNA of the CDR3: TGTGCCAGCAGCCTACAGGGGGCTTACTCCATGAACACTGAAGCTTTCTTT.

The rearrangement links TRBV19 to TRBJ2-7, with D possibly TRBD1 on 5 matching bases. V dropped 5 bases and J dropped 2 bases, with 16 bases sitting between them. The CDR3 spans 15 residues. CDR1 LNHDA and CDR2 SQIVND come from the germline V gene (reference sequence). This chain's CDR3 is CASSPRGATAYEQYF. CDR3 nucleotides: TGTGCCAGTAGTCCCCGTGGGGCGACAGCCTACGAGCAGTACTTC.

V usage is TRBV7-9 and J usage is TRBJ2-3; 7 bases agree with TRBD2. J lost 2 bases, V lost 4 bases, and 9 bases had no gene match. Germline CDR1 is SEHNR and CDR2 is FQNEAQ (reference sequence). This CDR3 contains 16 residues. CDR3 coding DNA: TGTGCCAGCAGCTATAAACTAGCGCAAACCACAGATACGCAGTATTTT. It yields the protein CASSYKLAQTTDTQYF.

CDR3 sequence (DNA): TGTGCCAGCAGCCCCAGAAGTTCGACCGGGGAGCTGTTTTTT. It translates to CASSPRSSTGELFF. This rearrangement joins TRBV21-1 to TRBJ2-2; no DNA check was done on the table's D call, TRBD1. TRBV21-1 is labeled a pseudogene. This CDR3 has 14 amino acids.

The chain couples TRBV28 to TRBJ1-1; 9 bases are a match to TRBD1. This CDR3 comprises 15 residues. After removal of 5 bases from V and 1 base from J, the junction contained 5 bases not matched to a gene. Germline V gene lookup returns CDR1 MDHEN and CDR2 SYDVKM. CDR3 sequence: CASSTGGAGNTEAFF. The DNA of the CDR3 is TGTGCCAGCAGTACAGGGGGCGCCGGGAACACTGAAGCTTTCTTT.

The count of this clone is one. The chain recombines TRBV7-2 with TRBJ2-3; D not resolved. V was trimmed by 10 bases and J by 0 bases, leaving 17 bases between them. Germline CDR1 SGHTA, CDR2 FQGNSA. The CDR3 consists of 15 residues. The CDR3 here is CAIVTGRYSTDTQYF. The DNA for the CDR3 is TGTGCCATCGTGACTGGACGCTACAGCACAGATACGCAGTATTTT.